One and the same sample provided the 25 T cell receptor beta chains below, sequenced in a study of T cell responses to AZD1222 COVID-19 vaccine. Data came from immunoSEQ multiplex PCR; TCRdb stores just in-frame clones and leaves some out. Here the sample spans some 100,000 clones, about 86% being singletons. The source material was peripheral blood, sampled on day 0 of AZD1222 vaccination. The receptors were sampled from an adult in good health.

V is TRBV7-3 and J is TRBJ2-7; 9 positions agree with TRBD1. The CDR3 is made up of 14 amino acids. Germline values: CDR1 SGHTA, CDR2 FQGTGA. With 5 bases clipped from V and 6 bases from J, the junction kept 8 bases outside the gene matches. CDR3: CASSLQGAVGEQYF. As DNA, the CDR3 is TGTGCCAGCAGCCTACAGGGGGCGGTGGGCGAGCAGTACTTC.

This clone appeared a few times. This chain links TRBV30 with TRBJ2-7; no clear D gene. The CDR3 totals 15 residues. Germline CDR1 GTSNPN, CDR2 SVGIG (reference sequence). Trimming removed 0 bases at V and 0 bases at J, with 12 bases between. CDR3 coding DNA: TGTGCCTGGAGTGTTTGGACGGAGACCTCCTACGAGCAGTACTTC. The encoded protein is CAWSVWTETSYEQYF.

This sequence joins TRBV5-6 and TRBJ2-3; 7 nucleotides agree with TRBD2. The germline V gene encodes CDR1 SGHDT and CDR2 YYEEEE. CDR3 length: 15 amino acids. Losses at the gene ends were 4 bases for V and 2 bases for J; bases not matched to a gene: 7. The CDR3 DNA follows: TGTGCCAGCAGCCCAACGGCGGGAGTCACAGATACGCAGTATTTT. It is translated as CASSPTAGVTDTQYF. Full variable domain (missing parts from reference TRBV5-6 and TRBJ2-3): DAGVTQSPTHLIKTRGQQVTLRCSPKSGHDTVSWYQQALGQGPQFIFQYYEEEERQRGNFPDRFSGHQFPNYSSELNVNALLLGDSALYLCASSPTAGVTDTQYFGPGTRLTVL.

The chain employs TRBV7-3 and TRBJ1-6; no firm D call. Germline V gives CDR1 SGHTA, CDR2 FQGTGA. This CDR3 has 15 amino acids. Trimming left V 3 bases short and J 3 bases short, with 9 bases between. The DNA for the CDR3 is TGTGCCAGCAGCTTCGGACCGAGCTATAATTCACCCCTCCACTTT. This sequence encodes CASSFGPSYNSPLHF.

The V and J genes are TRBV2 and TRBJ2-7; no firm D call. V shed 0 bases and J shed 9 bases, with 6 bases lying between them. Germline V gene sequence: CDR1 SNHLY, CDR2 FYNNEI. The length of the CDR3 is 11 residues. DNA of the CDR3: TGTGCCAGCAGTGAAGCTGGAGTGCAGTACTTC. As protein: CASSEAGVQYF.

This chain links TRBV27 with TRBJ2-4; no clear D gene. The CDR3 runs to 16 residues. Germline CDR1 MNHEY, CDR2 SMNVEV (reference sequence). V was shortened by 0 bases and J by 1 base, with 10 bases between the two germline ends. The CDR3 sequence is CASSLSSGRAKNIQYF. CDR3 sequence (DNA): TGTGCCAGCAGTTTATCCTCCGGCAGGGCCAAAAACATTCAGTACTTC.

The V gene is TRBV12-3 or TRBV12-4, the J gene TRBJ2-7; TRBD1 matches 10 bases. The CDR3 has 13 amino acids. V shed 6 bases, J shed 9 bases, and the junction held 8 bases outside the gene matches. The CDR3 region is CASSDGTGARQYF. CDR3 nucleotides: TGTGCCAGCAGCGACGGGACAGGGGCACGGCAGTACTTC.

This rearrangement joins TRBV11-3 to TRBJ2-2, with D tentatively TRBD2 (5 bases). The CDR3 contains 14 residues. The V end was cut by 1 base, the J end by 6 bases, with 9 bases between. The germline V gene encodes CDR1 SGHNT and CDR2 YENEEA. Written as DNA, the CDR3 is TGTGCCAGCAGCTTAGGGCCGGAGGCCGGGGAGCTGTTTTTT. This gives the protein CASSLGPEAGELFF.

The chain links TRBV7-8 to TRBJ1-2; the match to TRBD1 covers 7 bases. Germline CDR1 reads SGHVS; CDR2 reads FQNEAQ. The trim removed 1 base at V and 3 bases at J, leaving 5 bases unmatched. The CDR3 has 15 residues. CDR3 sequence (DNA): TGTGCCAGCAGCTTAGAACAGGGGAGGGACTATGGCTACACCTTC. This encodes CASSLEQGRDYGYTF.

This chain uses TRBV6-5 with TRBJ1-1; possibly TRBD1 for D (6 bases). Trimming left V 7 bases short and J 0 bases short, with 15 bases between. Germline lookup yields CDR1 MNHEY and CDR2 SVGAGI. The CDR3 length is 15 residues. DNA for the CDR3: TGTGCCAGCACAATAATTGGGACATTGAACACTGAAGCTTTCTTT. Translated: CASTIIGTLNTEAFF.

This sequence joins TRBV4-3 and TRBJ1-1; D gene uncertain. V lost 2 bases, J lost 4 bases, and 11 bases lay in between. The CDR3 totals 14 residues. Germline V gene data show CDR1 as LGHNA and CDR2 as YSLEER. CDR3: CASSQLPRATEAFF. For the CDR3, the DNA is TGCGCCAGCAGCCAACTCCCTAGGGCCACTGAAGCTTTCTTT.

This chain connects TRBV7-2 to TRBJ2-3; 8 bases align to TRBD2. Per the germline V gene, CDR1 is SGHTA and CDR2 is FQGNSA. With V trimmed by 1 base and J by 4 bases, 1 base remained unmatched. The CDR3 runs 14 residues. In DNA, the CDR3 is TGTGCCAGCAGCTTAGAGCGGGGGCCAGATACGCAGTATTTT. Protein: CASSLERGPDTQYF.

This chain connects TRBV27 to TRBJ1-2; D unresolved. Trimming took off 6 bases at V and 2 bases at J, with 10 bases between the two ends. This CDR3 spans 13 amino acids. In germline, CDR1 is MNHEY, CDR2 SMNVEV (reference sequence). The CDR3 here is CASRIAGNYGYTF. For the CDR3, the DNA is TGTGCCAGCAGGATAGCGGGGAACTATGGCTACACCTTC.

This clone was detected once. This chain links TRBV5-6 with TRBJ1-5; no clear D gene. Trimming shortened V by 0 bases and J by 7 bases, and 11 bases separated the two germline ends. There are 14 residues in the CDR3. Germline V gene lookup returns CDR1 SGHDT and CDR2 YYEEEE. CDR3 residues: CASSLAGERQPQHF. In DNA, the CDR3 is TGTGCCAGCAGCTTGGCCGGGGAGCGGCAGCCCCAGCATTTT.

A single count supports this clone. CDR3 nucleotides: TGTGCCAGCAGTTACTCGAGAAGGGGGCGAATGATGAACACTGAAGCTTTCTTT. Its protein is CASSYSRRGRMMNTEAFF. This chain uses TRBV6-2 or TRBV6-3 with TRBJ1-1; 7 nucleotides agree with TRBD1. CDR3 size: 18 residues. The V gene's germline CDR1 is MNHEY and CDR2 SVGEGT. V shed 0 bases and J 0 bases; nucleotides not matched to a gene: 10.

Here the CDR3 DNA reads TGTGCCAGCAGCCAATTTAAAGCGGATAAAAGTGACGAGCAGTACTTC. This translates into CASSQFKADKSDEQYF. The chain links TRBV3-1 (or the pseudogene TRBV3-2) to TRBJ2-7; maybe TRBD2 (5 bases). CDR3 length: 16 amino acids. Germline loops: CDR1 LGHDT, CDR2 YNNKEL (reference sequence). Between the trimmed V and J ends, which lost 2 bases and 5 bases, there was a span of 19 bases.

The CDR3 bases are TGTGCCAGCAGTAGCGCTGGGACAGGGGTTAACACTGAAGCTTTCTTT. Residues: CASSSAGTGVNTEAFF. The chain uses TRBV6-2 or TRBV6-3 and TRBJ1-1; 10 bases are shared with TRBD1. The ends lost 5 bases at V and 2 bases at J; junction bases unmatched: 8. The CDR3 covers 16 residues. The germline V gene has CDR1 MNHEY and CDR2 SVGEGT.

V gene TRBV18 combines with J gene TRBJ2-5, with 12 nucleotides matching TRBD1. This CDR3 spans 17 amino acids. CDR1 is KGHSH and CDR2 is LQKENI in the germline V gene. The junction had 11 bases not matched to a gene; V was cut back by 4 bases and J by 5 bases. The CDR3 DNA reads TGTGCCAGCTCACAAGCTACTCCCGGGACAGGGGGCGAGACCCAGTACTTC. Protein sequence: CASSQATPGTGGETQYF.

The CDR3 protein is CASSWQGANQPQHF. DNA for the CDR3: TGTGCCAGCAGCTGGCAGGGGGCCAATCAGCCCCAGCATTTT. The chain combines TRBV7-2 with TRBJ1-5; 8 bases match TRBD1. This CDR3 is 14 amino acids long. The germline gives CDR1 SGHTA, CDR2 FQGNSA. Unmatched junction bases numbered 2, after V lost 4 bases and J lost 3 bases.

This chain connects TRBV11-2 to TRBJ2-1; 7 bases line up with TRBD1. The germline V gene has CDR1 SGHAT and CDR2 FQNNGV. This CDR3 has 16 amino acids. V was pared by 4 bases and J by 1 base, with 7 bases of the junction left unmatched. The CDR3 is CASSYLDRISYNEQFF. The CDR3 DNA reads TGTGCCAGCAGCTACCTGGACAGGATTTCCTACAATGAGCAGTTCTTC.

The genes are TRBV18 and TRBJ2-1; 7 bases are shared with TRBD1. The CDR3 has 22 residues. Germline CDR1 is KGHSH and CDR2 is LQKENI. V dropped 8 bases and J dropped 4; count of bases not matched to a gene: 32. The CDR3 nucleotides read TGTGCCAGCCGTACCCTAACGATTGGGATGCGACAGGGCTCGGGTAGTTACAATGAGCAGTTCTTC. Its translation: CASRTLTIGMRQGSGSYNEQFF.

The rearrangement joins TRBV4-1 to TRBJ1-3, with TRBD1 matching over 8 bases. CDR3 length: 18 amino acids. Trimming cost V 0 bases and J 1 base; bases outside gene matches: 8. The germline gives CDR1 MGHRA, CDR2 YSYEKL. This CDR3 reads CASSQDPQGASSGNTIYF. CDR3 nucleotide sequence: TGCGCCAGCAGCCAAGATCCGCAGGGGGCTTCGTCTGGAAACACCATATATTTT.

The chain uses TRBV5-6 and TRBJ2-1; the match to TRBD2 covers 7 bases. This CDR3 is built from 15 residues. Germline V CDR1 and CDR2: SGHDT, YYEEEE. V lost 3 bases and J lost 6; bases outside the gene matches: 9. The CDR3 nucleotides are TGTGCCAGCAGCTCTGTCTCGGGACTACGCAATGAGCAGTTCTTC. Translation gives CASSSVSGLRNEQFF. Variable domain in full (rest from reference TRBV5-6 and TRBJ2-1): DAGVTQSPTHLIKTRGQQVTLRCSPKSGHDTVSWYQQALGQGPQFIFQYYEEEERQRGNFPDRFSGHQFPNYSSELNVNALLLGDSALYLCASSSVSGLRNEQFFGPGTRLTVL.

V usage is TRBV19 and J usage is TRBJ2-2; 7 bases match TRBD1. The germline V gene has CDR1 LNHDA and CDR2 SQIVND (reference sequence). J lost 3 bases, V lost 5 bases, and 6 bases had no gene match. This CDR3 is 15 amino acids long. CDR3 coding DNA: TGTGCCAGTAGTCACAGGGGATTGGACACCGGGGAGCTGTTTTTT. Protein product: CASSHRGLDTGELFF.

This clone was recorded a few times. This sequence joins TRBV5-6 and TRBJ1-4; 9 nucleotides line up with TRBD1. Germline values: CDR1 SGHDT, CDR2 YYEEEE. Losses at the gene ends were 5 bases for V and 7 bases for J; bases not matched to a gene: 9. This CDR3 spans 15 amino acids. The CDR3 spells CASRLTGGAGEKLFF. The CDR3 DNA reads TGTGCCAGCAGACTCACAGGGGGCGCGGGTGAAAAACTGTTTTTT.